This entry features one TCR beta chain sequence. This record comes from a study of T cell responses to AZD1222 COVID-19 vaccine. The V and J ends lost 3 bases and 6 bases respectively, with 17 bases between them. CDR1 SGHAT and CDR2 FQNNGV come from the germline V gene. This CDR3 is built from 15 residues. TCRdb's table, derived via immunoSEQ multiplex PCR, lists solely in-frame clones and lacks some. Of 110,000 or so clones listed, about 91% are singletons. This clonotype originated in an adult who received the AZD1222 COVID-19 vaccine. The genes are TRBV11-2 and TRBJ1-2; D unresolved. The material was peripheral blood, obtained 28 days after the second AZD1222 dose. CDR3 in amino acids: CASSFQEGMDNGYTF. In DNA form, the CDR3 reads TGTGCCAGCAGCTTCCAGGAAGGAATGGATAATGGCTACACCTTC.